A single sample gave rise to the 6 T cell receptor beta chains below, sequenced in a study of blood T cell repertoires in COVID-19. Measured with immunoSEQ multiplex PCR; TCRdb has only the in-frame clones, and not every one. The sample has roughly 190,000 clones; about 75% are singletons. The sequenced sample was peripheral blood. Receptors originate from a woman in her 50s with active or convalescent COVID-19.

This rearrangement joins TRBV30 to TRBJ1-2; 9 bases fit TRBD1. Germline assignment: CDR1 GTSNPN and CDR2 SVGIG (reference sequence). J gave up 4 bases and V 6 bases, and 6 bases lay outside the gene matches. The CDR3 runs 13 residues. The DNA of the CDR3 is TGTGCCTGTAAACAGGGGGCGCTCTATGGCTACACCTTC. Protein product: CACKQGALYGYTF.

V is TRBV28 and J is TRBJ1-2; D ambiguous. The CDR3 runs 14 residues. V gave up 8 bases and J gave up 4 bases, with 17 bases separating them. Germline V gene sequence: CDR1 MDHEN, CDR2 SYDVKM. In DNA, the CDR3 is TGTGCCAGCCAATCTGGGCTGGGAGGCTATGGCTACACCTTC. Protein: CASQSGLGGYGYTF.

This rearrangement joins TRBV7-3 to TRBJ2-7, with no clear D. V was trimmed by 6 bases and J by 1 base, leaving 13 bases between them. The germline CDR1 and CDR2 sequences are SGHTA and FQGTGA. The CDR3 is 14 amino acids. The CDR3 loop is CASSYSHGSYEQYF. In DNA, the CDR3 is TGTGCCAGCAGTTACAGTCATGGGTCCTACGAGCAGTACTTC.

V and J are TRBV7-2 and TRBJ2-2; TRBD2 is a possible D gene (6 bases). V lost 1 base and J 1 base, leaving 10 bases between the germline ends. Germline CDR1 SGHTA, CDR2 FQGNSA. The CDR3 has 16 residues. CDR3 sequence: CASSLELAGNTGELFF. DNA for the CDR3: TGTGCCAGCAGCTTAGAACTAGCTGGGAACACCGGGGAGCTGTTTTTT. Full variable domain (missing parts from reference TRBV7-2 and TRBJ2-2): GAGVSQSPSNKVTEKGKDVELRCDPISGHTALYWYRQSLGQGLEFLIYFQGNSAPDKSGLPSDRFSAERTGGSVSTLTIQRTQQEDSAVYLCASSLELAGNTGELFFGEGSRLTVL.

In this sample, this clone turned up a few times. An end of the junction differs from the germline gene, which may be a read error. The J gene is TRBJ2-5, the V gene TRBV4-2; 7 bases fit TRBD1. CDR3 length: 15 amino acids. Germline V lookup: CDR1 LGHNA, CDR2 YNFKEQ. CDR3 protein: CASSRTAGTEEIQYF. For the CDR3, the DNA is TGTGCCAGCAGCCGCACTGCCGGGACAGAAGAGATCCAGTACTTC.

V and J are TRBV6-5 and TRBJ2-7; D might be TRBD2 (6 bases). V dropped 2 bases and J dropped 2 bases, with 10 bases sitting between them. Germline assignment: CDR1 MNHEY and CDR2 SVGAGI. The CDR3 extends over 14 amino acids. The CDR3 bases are TGTGCCAGCAGTTACGGGGACTTCCCCTACGAGCAGTACTTC. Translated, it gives CASSYGDFPYEQYF.